This TCR beta chain is from a study of T cell responses to AZD1222 COVID-19 vaccine. Study-level findings and limits: Spike as a whole was targeted by vaccine-associated CD4 TCRs, dominant at 160-218 and 743-854. Following two doses of AZD1222, Spike-specific TCR breadth and depth rose. Baseline antibody screening turned up just a handful of seropositive AZD1222 recipients.

Germline CDR1 KGHSH, CDR2 LQKENI. The CDR3 has 16 residues. V dropped 1 base and J dropped 3 bases, with 13 bases sitting between them. Whether given at about 4 or about 12 weeks, second doses were pooled. Clones were read by immunoSEQ multiplex PCR, and TCRdb kept only the in-frame ones, dropping some. Altogether 80,000 to 100,000 clones are present, approximately 90% being singletons, with the ten largest covering approximately 10%. A single count supports this clone. Its antigen is unknown. At the DNA level, this CDR3 is encoded by other sequences in the same sample as well. This receptor was identified in an adult who received the AZD1222 COVID-19 vaccine. This chain joins TRBV18 and TRBJ1-5; D call uncertain. Sequenced here: peripheral blood, sampled 28 days after the second AZD1222 dose. The CDR3 sequence: CASSPLEVGNNQPQHF. The CDR3 bases are TGTGCCAGCTCACCACTGGAGGTCGGAAACAATCAGCCCCAGCATTTT.